This T cell receptor beta chain derives from a study of identical twins. TCRdb re-derived calls from the 5' RACE reads in MiXCR, one entry per CDR3 protein. The data contain some 440,000 distinct CDR3 sequences, about 24% of them singletons. Trimming stripped 5 bases from V and 3 bases from J, with 8 bases between. The CDR3 length is 12 residues. Looked up from germline, CDR1 is MNHNS and CDR2 is SASEGT. This clonotype has at least ten counts. This same sample was also part of a study on T cells expressing NK-cell markers. That investigation notes: It was sorted CD3+CD56-NKG2C+, CD3+CD56+NKG2C- and CD3+CD56+NKG2C+ T cells that provided the TCR beta repertoires. These clonotypes additionally ranked first within the CD3+CD56-NKG2C+ fraction of several donors.

This TCR was recovered from a young woman in good health. V and J are TRBV6-1 and TRBJ2-7; D is undetermined. The sequenced material came from CD4+ T cells sorted from blood. The CDR3 coding sequence is TGTGCCAGCAGTCGCGATCGCTACGAGCAGTACTTC. This encodes CASSRDRYEQYF.